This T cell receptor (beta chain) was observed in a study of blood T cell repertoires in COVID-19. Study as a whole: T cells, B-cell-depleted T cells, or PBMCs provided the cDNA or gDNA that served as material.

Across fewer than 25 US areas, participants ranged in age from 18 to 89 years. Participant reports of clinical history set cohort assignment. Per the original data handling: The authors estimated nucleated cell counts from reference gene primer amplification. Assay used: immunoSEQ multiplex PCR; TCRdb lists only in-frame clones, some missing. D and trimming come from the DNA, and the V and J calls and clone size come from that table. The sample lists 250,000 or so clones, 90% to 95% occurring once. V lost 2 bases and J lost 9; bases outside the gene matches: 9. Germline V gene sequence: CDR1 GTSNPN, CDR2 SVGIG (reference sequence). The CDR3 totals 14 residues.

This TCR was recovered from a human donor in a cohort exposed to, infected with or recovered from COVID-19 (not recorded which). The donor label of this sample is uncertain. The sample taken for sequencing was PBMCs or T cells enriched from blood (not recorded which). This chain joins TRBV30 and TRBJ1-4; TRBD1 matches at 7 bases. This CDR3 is CAWSRDSRMKKLFF. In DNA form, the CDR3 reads TGTGCCTGGAGTCGGGACAGCCGAATGAAAAAACTGTTTTTT. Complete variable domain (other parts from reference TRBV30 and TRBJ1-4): SQTIHQWPATLVQPVGSPLSLECTVEGTSNPNLYWYRQAAGRGLQLLFYSVGIGQISSEVPQNLSASRPQDRQFILSSKKLLLSDSGFYLCAWSRDSRMKKLFFGSGTQLSVL.